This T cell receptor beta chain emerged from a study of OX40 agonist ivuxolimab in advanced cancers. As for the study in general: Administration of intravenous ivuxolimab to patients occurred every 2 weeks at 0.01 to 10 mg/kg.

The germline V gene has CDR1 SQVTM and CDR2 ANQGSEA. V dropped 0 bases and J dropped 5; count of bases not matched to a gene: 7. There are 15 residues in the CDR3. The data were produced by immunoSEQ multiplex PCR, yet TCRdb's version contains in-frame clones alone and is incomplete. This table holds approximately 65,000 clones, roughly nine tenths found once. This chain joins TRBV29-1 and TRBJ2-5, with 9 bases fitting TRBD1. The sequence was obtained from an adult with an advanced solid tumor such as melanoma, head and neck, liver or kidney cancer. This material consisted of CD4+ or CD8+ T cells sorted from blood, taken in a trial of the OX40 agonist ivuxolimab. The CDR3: CSVEELQGAGETQYF. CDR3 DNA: TGCAGCGTTGAAGAGCTACAGGGGGCAGGGGAGACCCAGTACTTC.